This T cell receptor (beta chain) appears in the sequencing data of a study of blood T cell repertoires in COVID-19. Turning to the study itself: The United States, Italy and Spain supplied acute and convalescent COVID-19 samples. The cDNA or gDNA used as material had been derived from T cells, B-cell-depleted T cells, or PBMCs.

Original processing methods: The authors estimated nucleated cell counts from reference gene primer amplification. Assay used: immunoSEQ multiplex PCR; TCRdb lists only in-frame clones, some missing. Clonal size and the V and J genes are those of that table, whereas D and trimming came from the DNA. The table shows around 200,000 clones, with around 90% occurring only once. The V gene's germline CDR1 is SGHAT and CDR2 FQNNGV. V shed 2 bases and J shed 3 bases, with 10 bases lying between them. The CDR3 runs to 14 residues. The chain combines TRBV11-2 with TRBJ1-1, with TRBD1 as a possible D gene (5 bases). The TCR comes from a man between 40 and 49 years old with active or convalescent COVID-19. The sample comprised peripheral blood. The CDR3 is CASSLITGDTEAFF. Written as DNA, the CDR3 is TGTGCCAGCAGCTTAATTACGGGGGACACTGAAGCTTTCTTT.